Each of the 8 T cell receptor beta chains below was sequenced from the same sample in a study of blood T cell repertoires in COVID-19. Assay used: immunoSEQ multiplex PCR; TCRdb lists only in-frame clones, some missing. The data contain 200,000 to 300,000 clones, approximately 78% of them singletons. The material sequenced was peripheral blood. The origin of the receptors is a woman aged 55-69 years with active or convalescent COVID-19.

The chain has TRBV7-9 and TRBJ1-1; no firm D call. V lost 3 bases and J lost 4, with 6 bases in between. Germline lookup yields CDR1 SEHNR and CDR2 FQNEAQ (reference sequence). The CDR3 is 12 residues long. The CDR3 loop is CASSFRSTEAFF. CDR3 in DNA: TGTGCCAGCAGCTTTAGGAGCACTGAAGCTTTCTTT.

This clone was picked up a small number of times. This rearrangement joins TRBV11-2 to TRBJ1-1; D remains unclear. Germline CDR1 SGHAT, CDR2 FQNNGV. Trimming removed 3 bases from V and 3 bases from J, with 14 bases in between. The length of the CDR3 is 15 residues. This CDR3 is CASSFEHSRYTEAFF. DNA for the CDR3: TGTGCCAGCAGCTTTGAACATTCCCGTTACACTGAAGCTTTCTTT. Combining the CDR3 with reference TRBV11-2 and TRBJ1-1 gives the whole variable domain EAGVAQSPRYKIIEKRQSVAFWCNPISGHATLYWYQQILGQGPKLLIQFQNNGVVDDSQLPKDRFSAERLKGVDSTLKIQPAKLEDSAVYLCASSFEHSRYTEAFFGQGTRLTVV.

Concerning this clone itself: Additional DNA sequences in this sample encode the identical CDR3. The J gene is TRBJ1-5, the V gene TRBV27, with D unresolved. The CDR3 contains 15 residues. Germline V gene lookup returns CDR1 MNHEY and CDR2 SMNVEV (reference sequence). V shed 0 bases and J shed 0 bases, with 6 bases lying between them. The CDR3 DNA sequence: TGTGCCAGCAGTTTATCCACTTATAGCAATCAGCCCCAGCATTTT. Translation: CASSLSTYSNQPQHF.

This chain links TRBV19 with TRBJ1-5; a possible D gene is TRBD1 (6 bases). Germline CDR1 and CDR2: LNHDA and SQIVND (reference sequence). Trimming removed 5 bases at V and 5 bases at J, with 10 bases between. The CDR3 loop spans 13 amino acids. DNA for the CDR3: TGTGCCAGTAGTTATACAGGGCATCAGCCCCAGCATTTT. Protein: CASSYTGHQPQHF. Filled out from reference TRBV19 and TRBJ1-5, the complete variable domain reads DGGITQSPKYLFRKEGQNVTLSCEQNLNHDAMYWYRQDPGQGLRLIYYSQIVNDFQKGDIAEGYSVSREKKESFPLTVTSAQKNPTAFYLCASSYTGHQPQHFGDGTRLSIL.

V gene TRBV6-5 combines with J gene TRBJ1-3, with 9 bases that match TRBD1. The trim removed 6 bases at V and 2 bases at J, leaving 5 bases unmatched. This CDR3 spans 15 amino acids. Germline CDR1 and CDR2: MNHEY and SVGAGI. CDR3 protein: CASRKTGGTGNTIYF. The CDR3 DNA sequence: TGTGCCAGCAGGAAAACAGGGGGCACTGGAAACACCATATATTTT.

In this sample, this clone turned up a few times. The CDR3 DNA reads TGTGCCAGCAGCCAAGAGATGGGCCTGAACACTGAAGCTTTCTTT. Translated: CASSQEMGLNTEAFF. The chain recombines TRBV3-1 (or the pseudogene TRBV3-2) with TRBJ1-1; D is uncertain. V shed 0 bases and J shed 0 bases, with 8 bases lying between them. Germline V CDR1 and CDR2: LGHDT, YNNKEL (reference sequence). This CDR3 has 15 residues.

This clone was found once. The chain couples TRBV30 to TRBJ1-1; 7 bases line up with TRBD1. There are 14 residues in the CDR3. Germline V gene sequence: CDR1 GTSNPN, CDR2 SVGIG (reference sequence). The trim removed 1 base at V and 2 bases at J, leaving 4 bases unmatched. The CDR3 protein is CAWSAGQPNTEAFF. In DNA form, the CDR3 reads TGTGCCTGGAGTGCGGGACAGCCAAACACTGAAGCTTTCTTT. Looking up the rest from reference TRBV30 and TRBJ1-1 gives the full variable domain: SQTIHQWPATLVQPVGSPLSLECTVEGTSNPNLYWYRQAAGRGLQLLFYSVGIGQISSEVPQNLSASRPQDRQFILSSKKLLLSDSGFYLCAWSAGQPNTEAFFGQGTRLTVV.

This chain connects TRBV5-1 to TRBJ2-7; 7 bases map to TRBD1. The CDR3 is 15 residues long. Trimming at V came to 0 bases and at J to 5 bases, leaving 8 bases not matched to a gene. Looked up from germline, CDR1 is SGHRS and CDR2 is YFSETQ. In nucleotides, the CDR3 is TGCGCCAGCAGCTTGGATCCCAGGGGGTGGGACGAGCAGTACTTC. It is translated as CASSLDPRGWDEQYF. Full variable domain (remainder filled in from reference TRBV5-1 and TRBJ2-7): KAGVTQTPRYLIKTRGQQVTLSCSPISGHRSVSWYQQTPGQGLQFLFEYFSETQRNKGNFPGRFSGRQFSNSRSEMNVSTLELGDSALYLCASSLDPRGWDEQYFGPGTRLTVT.